This TCR beta chain was sequenced during a study of cytomegalovirus exposure and HLA in healthy donors. Study findings and constraints: With further analysis later on, most CMV-associated TCR beta chains appeared HLA-restricted. In a later analysis, HLA-associated TCR beta chains were more clonally expanded than equally common others. It was reported that the classifier diagnosed cytomegalovirus status with high specificity and sensitivity in both the original and validation cohorts.

This clone has just one count. The antigen is not known. Germline CDR1 is SEHNR and CDR2 is FQNEAQ (reference sequence). The J segment lost 5 bases and the V segment lost 5 bases, leaving 6 bases of the junction unmatched. The CDR3 length is 15 residues. PCR involved 60 Vbeta and 13 Jbeta primers. This table comes from immunoSEQ multiplex PCR, and its TCRdb copy is limited to in-frame clones, with some not included. The table records about 120,000 clones, around three quarters of them present only once. The chain has TRBV7-9 and TRBJ2-2; 9 bases are shared with TRBD1. The sequenced sample was PBMCs. The source is a woman aged 45-65 years in good health and CMV-seronegative. CDR3 sequence: CASSPRDRVTGELFF. In nucleotides, the CDR3 is TGTGCCAGCAGCCCAAGGGACAGGGTAACCGGGGAGCTGTTTTTT.